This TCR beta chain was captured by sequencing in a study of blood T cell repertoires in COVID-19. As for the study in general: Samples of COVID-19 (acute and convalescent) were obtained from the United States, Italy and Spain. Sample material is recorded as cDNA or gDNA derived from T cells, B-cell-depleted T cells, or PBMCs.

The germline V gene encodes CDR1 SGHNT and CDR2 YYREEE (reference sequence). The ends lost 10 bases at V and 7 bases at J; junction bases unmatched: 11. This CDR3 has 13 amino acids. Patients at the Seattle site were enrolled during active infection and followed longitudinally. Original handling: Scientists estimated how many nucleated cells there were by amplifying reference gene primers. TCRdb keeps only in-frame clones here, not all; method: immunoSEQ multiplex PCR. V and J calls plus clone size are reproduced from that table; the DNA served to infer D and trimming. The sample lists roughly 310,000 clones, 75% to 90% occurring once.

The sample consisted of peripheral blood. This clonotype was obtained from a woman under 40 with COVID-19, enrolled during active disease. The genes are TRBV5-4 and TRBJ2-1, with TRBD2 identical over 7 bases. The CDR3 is CACRVTGRNEQFF. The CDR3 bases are TGTGCCTGCCGGGTAACCGGGAGGAATGAGCAGTTCTTC.